This T cell receptor (beta chain) was identified in a study of patients and donors after allogeneic stem cell transplantation. A single record per CDR3 protein comes from TCRdb applying MiXCR to the RT-PCR reads. The sample lists hundreds of thousands of distinct CDR3 sequences; approximately 16% were seen once. This clonotype was counted only a few times. V lost 0 bases, J lost 5 bases, and 20 bases lay in between. This CDR3 region has 17 residues. Per germline, CDR1 SGHRS and CDR2 YFSETQ. This sequence was found in a human donor who was either an allogeneic HSCT recipient or a stem cell or donor lymphocyte infusion donor (not recorded which). It is not recorded whose cells these are; they may come from a transplant donor. V is TRBV5-1 and J is TRBJ2-5; the D is unclear. Material: blood, either unsorted or a sorted T cell fraction (not recorded which). The CDR3 DNA follows: TGCGCCAGCAGCTTGGAGTTTGTAGCTGTGTTCGGGGAGACCCAGTACTTC. Translating gives CASSLEFVAVFGETQYF.